What follows describes a single T cell receptor beta chain. This clone has only a few counts. Which antigen it targets is not known. It has no much larger one-base neighbor in the sample; base qualities were not kept. Ends trimmed: V by 6 bases, J by 11 bases; bases unmatched to a gene: 17. The CDR3 has 15 amino acids, counting the end cysteine and phenylalanine. CDR3 DNA only is kept here, 45 bases in frame from base 1. According to the germline V gene, CDR1 reads MDHEN and CDR2 reads SYDVKM. The trial excluded patients who had a history of autoimmune disease or were on systemic immunosuppression. Peripheral blood for TCR sequencing was collected from all dose cohorts at baseline, on cycle 4 day 1, and on cycle 7 day 1. Samples were obtained from an open-label, multicenter, first-in-human phase I dose-escalation trial of ivuxolimab. The trial enrolled adults with locally advanced or metastatic head and neck squamous cell, hepatocellular, melanoma or renal cell carcinoma. CD4+ and CD8+ T cells were sorted separately from peripheral blood before TCR sequencing.

The data are from a study of OX40 agonist ivuxolimab in advanced cancers. As for the study more broadly: Ivuxolimab was an agonistic, fully human IgG2 monoclonal antibody directed against OX40 (CD134), a costimulatory receptor. Among the approximately 50 dose-escalation patients, some 19 had hepatocellular carcinoma, 15 or so melanoma, 9 renal cell carcinoma and 9 head and neck cancer. The purpose of peripheral TCRbeta sequencing was to test whether ivuxolimab changed TCR sequence diversity and led to clonal T-cell expansion. Partial responses occurred in three dose-escalation patients, of whom one had hepatocellular carcinoma and two had cutaneous melanoma. The monotherapy dose-escalation portion (N ≈ 50 patients) of the phase I ivuxolimab trial is reported in the paper. A male proportion of roughly 80% and a mean age of roughly 55 years, ranging from about 20 to 85, were recorded for the dose-escalation cohort. Intravenous ivuxolimab was administered to patients every 2 weeks at six dose levels: 0.01, 0.1, 0.3, 1.5, 3 and 10 mg/kg. Patients were allowed to have had prior anti-PD-1, anti-PD-L1 or anti-CTLA-4 therapy, and roughly two fifths of the dose-escalation patients had been treated with checkpoint inhibitors.

Broad study findings and their caveats: The antigen specificity of the clonally expanded peripheral T cells was not determined. In the 0.1-3.0 mg/kg groups, partial responders were among the patients with the lowest normalized peripheral clonal expansion, particularly in CD8+ T cells. Low levels of normalized T-cell clonal expansion were also seen in some patients who did not respond. After ivuxolimab, more expanded clones were found on average in CD8+ T cells than in CD4+ T cells. At doses from 0.1 to 3.0 mg/kg, clonal expansion was seen in both CD4+ and CD8+ blood T cells between baseline and week 6.

To sequence the TCRbeta CDR3 region, genomic DNA was isolated from the sorted cells. The immunoSEQ Assay was used to sequence the TCRbeta CDR3 regions. TCRdb provides this immuneACCESS table in a form limited to in-frame rearrangements. Some clones are lacking; in checked studies, under half of them reflect an unresolved V gene, and why the rest are absent is not known. This sample has 55,000 to 70,000 clones in its table, and 70% to 90% of those were observed once. The ten top clones hold less than 5.5% of the sample. The chain links TRBV28 with TRBJ1-1; 8 middle bases align to TRBD1. The clonotype was recovered from an adult with an advanced solid tumor such as melanoma, head and neck, liver or kidney cancer. The sequences come from CD4+ or CD8+ T cells sorted from blood, collected in a trial of the OX40 agonist ivuxolimab. This receptor carries the CDR3 CASRTGDRPTQRAFF. The DNA sequence is TGTGCCAGCAGGACCGGGGACAGGCCGACCCAAAGGGCTTTCTTT. When the CDR3 is completed using the reference TRBV28 and TRBJ1-1 genes on either side, the full variable domain is DVKVTQSSRYLVKRTGEKVFLECVQDMDHENMFWYRQDPGLGLRLIYFSYDVKMKEKGDIPEGYSVSREKKERFSLILESASTNQTSMYLCASRTGDRPTQRAFFGQGTRLTVV.